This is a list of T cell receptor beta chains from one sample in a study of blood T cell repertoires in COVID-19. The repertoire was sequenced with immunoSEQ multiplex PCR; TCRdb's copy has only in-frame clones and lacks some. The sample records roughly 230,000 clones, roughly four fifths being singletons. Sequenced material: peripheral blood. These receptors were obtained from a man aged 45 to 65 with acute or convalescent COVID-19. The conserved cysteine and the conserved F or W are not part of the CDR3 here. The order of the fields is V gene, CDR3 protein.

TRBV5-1,ASSLGQGAYGYT
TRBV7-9,ASSLRTGAYNEQF
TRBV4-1,ASSHPASGETQY
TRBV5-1,ASSLGPEDQPQH
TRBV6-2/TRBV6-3,ASSYSSETQY
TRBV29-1,SVAPGLRNTEAF
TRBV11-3,ASSPRQGVYNEQF
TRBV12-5,ASGFARGFNYGYT
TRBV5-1,ASSPTGGRNSPLH
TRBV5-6,ASSLKRFGVYF
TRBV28,ASSFHGRNQPQH
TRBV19,ASSLGPPGENQETQY
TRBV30,AWSGTGKHEQY
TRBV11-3,ASSPSLAGSSYEQY
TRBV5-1,ASSSAGAHYGYT
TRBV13,ASSLFTGGGEQY
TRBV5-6,ASSNKRGGLTDTQY
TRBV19,ASSTLVPSGNTIY
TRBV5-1,ASSLPRTGSQNEQF
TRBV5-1,ASSLDAGVRSGELF
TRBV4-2,ASSLAGGNTGELF
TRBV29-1,SVEEWPLGGGEQF
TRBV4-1,ASSQLLRGLATNEKLF
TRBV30,AWSVLRSGNTIY
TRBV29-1,SVAAGSYNEQF
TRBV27,ASKHQGKNIYGYT
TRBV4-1,ASSQNRGASGSNEQF
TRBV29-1,SVRDSPSGNTIY
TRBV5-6,ASSLWDRDPYGYT
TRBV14,ASSHSLGTGNLYEQY
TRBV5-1,ASSLGAGHWETQY
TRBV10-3,ASGFGARQETQY
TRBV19,ASSTPAPGHGGYT
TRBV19,ASIHSGGPGNIQY
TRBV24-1,ATSYQGEAF
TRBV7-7,ASSPLTGNTGELF
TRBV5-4,ASSLDPSGTYEQY
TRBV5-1,ASSLSGGYVDTQY
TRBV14,ASSQEILTAGYEQY
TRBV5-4,ASSLRTGTGGEQF
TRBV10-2,ASSEWGLSGNTIY
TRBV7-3,ASSPSPQETQY
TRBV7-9,ASSSDPDSLEAF
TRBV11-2,ASSLAGQGEQGYT
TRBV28,ASSFDLRAPVIYGYT
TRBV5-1,ASSLDGPNQPQH